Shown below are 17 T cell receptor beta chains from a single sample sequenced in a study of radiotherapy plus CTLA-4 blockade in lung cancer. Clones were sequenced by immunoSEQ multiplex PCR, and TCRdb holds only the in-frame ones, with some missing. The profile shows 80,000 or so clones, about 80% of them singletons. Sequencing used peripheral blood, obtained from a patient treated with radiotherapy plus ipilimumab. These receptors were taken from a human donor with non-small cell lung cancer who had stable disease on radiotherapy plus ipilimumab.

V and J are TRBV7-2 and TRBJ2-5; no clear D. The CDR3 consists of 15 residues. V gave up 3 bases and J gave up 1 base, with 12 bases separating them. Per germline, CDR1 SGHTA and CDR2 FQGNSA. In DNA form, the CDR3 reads TGTGCCAGCAGCTTGCGACTGGAGCCCCAAGAGACCCAGTACTTC. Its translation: CASSLRLEPQETQYF.

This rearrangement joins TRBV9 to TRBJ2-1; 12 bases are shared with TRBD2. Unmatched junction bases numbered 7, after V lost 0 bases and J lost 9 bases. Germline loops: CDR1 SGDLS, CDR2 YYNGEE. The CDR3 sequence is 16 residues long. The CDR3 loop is CASSVVLAGGHGEQFF. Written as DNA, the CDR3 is TGTGCCAGCAGCGTAGTCCTAGCGGGGGGGCATGGTGAGCAGTTCTTC.

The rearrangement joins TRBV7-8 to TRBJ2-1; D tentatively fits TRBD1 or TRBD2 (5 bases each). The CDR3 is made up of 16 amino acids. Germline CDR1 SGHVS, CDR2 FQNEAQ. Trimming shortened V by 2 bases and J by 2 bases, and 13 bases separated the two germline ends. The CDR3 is CASSLRMWDPYNEQFF. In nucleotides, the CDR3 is TGTGCCAGCAGCTTACGTATGTGGGACCCCTACAATGAGCAGTTCTTC. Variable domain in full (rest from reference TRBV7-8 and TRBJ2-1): GAGVSQSPRYKVAKRGQDVALRCDPISGHVSLFWYQQALGQGPEFLTYFQNEAQLDKSGLPSDRFFAERPEGSVSTLKIQRTQQEDSAVYLCASSLRMWDPYNEQFFGPGTRLTVL.

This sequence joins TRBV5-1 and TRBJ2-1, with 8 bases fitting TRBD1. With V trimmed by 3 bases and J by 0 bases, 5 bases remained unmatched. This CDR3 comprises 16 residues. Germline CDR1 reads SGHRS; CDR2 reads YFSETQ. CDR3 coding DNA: TGCGCCAGCAGCTCGACAGGGGATATCTCCTACAATGAGCAGTTCTTC. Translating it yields CASSSTGDISYNEQFF.

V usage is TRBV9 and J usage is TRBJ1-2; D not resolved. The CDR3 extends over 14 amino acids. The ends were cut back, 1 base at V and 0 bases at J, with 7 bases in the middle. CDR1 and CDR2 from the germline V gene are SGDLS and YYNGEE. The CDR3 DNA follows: TGTGCCAGCAGCGTAACGACGTCTAACTATGGCTACACCTTC. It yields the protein CASSVTTSNYGYTF.

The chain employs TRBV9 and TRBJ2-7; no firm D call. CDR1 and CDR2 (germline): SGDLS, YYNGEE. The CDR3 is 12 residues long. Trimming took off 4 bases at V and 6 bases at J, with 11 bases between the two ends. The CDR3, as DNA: TGTGCCAGCAGCCCGACGAAATTCGAGCAGTACTTC. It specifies CASSPTKFEQYF.

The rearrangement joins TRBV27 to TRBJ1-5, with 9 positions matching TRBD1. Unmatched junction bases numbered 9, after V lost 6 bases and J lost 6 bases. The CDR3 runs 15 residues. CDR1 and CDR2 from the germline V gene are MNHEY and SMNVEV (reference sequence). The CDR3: CASSFTGGASQPQHF. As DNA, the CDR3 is TGTGCCAGCAGCTTCACAGGGGGCGCGTCTCAGCCCCAGCATTTT.

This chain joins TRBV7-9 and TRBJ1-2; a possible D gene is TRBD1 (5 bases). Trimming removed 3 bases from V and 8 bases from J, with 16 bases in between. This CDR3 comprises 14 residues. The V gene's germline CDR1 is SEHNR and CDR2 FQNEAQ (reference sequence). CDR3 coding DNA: TGTGCCAGCAGCTTCAGGGTGCCCACGGAGGGCTACACCTTC. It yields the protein CASSFRVPTEGYTF.

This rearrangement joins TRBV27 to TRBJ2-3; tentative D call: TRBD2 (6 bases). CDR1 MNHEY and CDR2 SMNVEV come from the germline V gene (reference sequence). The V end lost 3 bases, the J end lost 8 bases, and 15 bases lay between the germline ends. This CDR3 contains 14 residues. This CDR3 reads CASSLRRDSGTQYF. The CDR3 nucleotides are TGTGCCAGCAGTTTGAGACGGGACTCCGGTACGCAGTATTTT.

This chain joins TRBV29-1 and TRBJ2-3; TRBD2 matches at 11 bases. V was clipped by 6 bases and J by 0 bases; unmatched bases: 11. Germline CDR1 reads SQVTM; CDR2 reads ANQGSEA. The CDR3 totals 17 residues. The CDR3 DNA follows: TGCAGCGTGGCTCACGGGGGACTAGCGGCAAGCACAGATACGCAGTATTTT. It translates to CSVAHGGLAASTDTQYF.

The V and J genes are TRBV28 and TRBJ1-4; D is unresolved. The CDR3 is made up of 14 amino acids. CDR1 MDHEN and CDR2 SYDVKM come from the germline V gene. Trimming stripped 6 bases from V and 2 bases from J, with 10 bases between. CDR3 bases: TGTGCCAGCAGCCGACAAAGCACTAATGAAAAACTGTTTTTT. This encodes CASSRQSTNEKLFF.

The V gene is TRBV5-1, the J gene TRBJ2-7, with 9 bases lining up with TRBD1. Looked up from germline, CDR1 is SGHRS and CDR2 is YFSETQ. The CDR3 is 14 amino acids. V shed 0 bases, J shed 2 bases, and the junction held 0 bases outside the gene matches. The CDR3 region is CASSLDRGPYEQYF. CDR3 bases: TGCGCCAGCAGCTTGGACAGGGGGCCCTACGAGCAGTACTTC.

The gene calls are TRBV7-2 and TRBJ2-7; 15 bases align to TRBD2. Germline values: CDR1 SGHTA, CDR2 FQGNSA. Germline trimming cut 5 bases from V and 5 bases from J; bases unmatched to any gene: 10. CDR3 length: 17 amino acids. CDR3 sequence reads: CASSRGLAGGTAHEQYF. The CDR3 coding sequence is TGTGCCAGCAGCCGAGGACTAGCGGGAGGGACTGCTCACGAGCAGTACTTC.

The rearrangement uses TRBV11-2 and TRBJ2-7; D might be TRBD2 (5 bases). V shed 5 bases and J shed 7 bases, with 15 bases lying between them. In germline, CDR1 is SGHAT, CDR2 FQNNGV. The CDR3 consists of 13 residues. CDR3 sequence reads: CASSPDRGREQYF. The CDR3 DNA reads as TGTGCCAGCAGCCCTGACCGGGGTCGGGAGCAGTACTTC.

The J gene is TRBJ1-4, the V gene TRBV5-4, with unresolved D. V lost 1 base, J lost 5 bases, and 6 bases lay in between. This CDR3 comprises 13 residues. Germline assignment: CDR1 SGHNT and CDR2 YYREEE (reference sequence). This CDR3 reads CASSLSMNEKLFF. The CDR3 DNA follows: TGTGCCAGCAGCTTGTCCATGAATGAAAAACTGTTTTTT.

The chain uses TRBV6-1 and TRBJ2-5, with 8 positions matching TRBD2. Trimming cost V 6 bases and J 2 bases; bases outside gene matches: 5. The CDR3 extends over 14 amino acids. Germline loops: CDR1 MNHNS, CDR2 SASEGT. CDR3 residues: CASSLLAEQETQYF. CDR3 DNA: TGTGCCAGCAGCCTACTAGCGGAACAAGAGACCCAGTACTTC.

CDR3 sequence reads: CASSQVQLSGRASETQYF. In nucleotides, the CDR3 is TGCGCCAGCAGCCAAGTACAACTAAGCGGGAGGGCCTCGGAGACCCAGTACTTC. The chain employs TRBV4-1 and TRBJ2-5; TRBD2 aligns across 10 bases. The V gene's germline CDR1 is MGHRA and CDR2 YSYEKL. The ends lost 1 base at V and 5 bases at J; junction bases unmatched: 13. The CDR3 length is 18 residues.